The present T cell receptor (beta chain) was sequenced within a study of T cell repertoires in cytomegalovirus infection. On the study more broadly: Public TCR beta signatures indicated both CMV infection and matching HLA type.

The CDR3 is made up of 13 amino acids. The germline V gene has CDR1 SNHLY and CDR2 FYNNEI. V was pared by 4 bases and J by 14 bases, with 15 bases between. In this sample, this clonotype turned up a few times. Its cognate antigen is unknown. TCRdb reanalysed the reads using MiXCR and keeps one entry per CDR3 protein. The sample yields around 530,000 distinct CDR3 sequences, more than 20% seen once. Overall study results and limits: CMV-specific TCR beta clonotypes restricted by HLA-C dominated the ex vivo response. Summed frequency of public TCR beta families distinguished CMV carriers with the relevant HLA.

This sequence originates from a human donor in good health (CMV status not recorded). Some clones in this sample may be carry-over from other donors' samples. The rearrangement links TRBV2 to TRBJ1-6; D is undetermined. The sample consisted of PBMCs. As DNA, the CDR3 is TGTGCCAGCAGTGCGGTGGAGGGAGTATCCCTCCACTTT. This gives the protein CASSAVEGVSLHF. The entire variable domain, with the rest obtained from reference TRBV2 and TRBJ1-6, is as follows: EPEVTQTPSHQVTQMGQEVILRCVPISNHLYFYWYRQILGQKVEFLVSFYNNEISEKSEIFDDQFSVERPDGSNFTLKIRSTKLEDSAMYFCASSAVEGVSLHFGNGTRLTVT.